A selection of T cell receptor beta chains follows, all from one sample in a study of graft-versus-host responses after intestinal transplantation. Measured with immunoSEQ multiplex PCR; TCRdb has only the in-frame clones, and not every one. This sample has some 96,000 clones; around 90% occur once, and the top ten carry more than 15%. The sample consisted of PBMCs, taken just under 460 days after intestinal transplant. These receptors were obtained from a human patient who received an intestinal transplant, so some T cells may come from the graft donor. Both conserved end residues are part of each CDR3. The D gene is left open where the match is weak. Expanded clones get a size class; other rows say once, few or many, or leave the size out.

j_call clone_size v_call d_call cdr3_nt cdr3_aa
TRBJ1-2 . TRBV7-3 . TGTGCCAGCAGCCCATCCGCCGGAGGAGGCTACACCTTC CASSPSAGGGYTF
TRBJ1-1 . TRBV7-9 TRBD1 TGTGCCAGCACGGACAGGGTCCCGAACACTGAAGCTTTCTTT CASTDRVPNTEAFF
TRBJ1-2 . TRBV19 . TGTGCCAGTAGTATTGGACCCGGGGTTAACTATGGCTACACCTTC CASSIGPGVNYGYTF
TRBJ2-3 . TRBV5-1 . TGCGCCACCTCCACCCGGTTACGCACAGATACGCAGTATTTT CATSTRLRTDTQYF
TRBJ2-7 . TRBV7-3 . TGTGCCAGCAGCTTAAGACCAGGACAAGCCTACGAGCAGTACTTC CASSLRPGQAYEQYF
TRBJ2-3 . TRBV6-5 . TGTGCCGGCCCCCGGGACCCCAGCACAGATACGCAGTATTTT CAGPRDPSTDTQYF
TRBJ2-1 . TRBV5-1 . TGCGCCAGCAGCTTGGCTGGGGAGCAGTTCTTC CASSLAGEQFF
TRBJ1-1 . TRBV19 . TGTGCCAGTAGTCAGACAGGTGCTGGCACTGAAGCTTTCTTT CASSQTGAGTEAFF
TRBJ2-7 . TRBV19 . TGTGCCAGTAGTAGCGGGACCCTCTACGAGCAGTACTTC CASSSGTLYEQYF
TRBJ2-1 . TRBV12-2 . TGTGCAAGTCGCTCCACGGGGCTAGCGGGGAACTACAATGAGCAGTTCTTC CASRSTGLAGNYNEQFF
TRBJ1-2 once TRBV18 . TGTGCCAGCTCCCCGGACACTCCGGGAGGCTACACCTTC CASSPDTPGGYTF
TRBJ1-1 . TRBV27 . TGTGCCAGCAGACCCCAGGTGGGGCACCGGGACACTGAAGCTTTCTTT CASRPQVGHRDTEAFF
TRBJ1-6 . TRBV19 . TGTGCCAGTAGGCAGGACGCCTCTAATAATTCACCCCTCCACTTT CASRQDASNNSPLHF
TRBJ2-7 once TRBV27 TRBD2 TGTGCCAGCAGTTTAGGGCGGGGGGCCTACGAGCAGTACTTC CASSLGRGAYEQYF
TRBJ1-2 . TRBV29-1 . TGCAGCGTTGACCCTGACGGGTATAACTATGGCTACACCTTC CSVDPDGYNYGYTF